One sample yielded the 30 T cell receptor beta chains listed below, sequenced in a study of blood T cell repertoires in COVID-19. TCRdb's table, derived via immunoSEQ multiplex PCR, lists solely in-frame clones and lacks some. Of about 50,000 clones listed, 90% are singletons. Material for sequencing was peripheral blood. The receptor set was obtained from a man aged 40-49 years with acute or convalescent COVID-19.

CDR3 protein: CASSLGENTEAFF. The CDR3 coding sequence is TGTGCCAGCAGCCTCGGGGAGAACACTGAAGCTTTCTTT. The chain has TRBV7-3 and TRBJ1-1, with unresolved D. CDR1 and CDR2 (germline): SGHTA, FQGTGA. Trimming took off 5 bases at V and 1 base at J, with 8 bases between the two ends. This CDR3 contains 13 residues.

This rearrangement joins TRBV11-2 to TRBJ2-7; TRBD1 might be the D (5 bases). Germline V lookup: CDR1 SGHAT, CDR2 FQNNGV. Trimming stripped 2 bases from V and 2 bases from J, with 13 bases between. The CDR3 runs 15 residues. The CDR3 DNA is TGTGCCAGCAGCTTAAGCCAGGGCTACCCCTACGAGCAGTACTTC. It codes for CASSLSQGYPYEQYF.

The chain has TRBV13 and TRBJ2-1; 9 nucleotides line up with TRBD1. This CDR3 region has 15 residues. CDR1 is PRHDT and CDR2 is FYEKMQ in the germline V gene (reference sequence). The J segment lost 7 bases and the V segment lost 5 bases, leaving 9 bases of the junction unmatched. CDR3 amino acids: CASSQRTGARNEQFF. CDR3 coding DNA: TGTGCCAGCAGCCAACGGACAGGGGCGAGGAATGAGCAGTTCTTC. The full variable domain, in which reference TRBV13 and TRBJ2-1 provide the parts outside the CDR3, is AAGVIQSPRHLIKEKRETATLKCYPIPRHDTVYWYQQGPGQDPQFLISFYEKMQSDKGSIPDRFSAQQFSDYHSELNMSSLELGDSALYFCASSQRTGARNEQFFGPGTRLTVL.

Notes on this clone: One end of the junction fails to match germline, which may point to a read error. This chain joins TRBV3-1 (or the pseudogene TRBV3-2) and TRBJ2-7; 9 nucleotides match TRBD2. Germline loops: CDR1 LGHDT, CDR2 YNNKEL (reference sequence). The CDR3 covers 16 residues. The CDR3 spells CASSQESCGRAIPRSF. CDR3 in DNA: TGTGCCAGCAGCCAAGAGAGTTGCGGGAGGGCCATCCCCCGCTCCTTC.

This chain connects TRBV7-2 to TRBJ1-6; possibly TRBD1 for D (5 bases). This CDR3 is built from 14 residues. Per germline, CDR1 SGHTA and CDR2 FQGNSA. Trimming shortened V by 6 bases and J by 5 bases, and 11 bases separated the two germline ends. CDR3 sequence reads: CASSNGGNNSPLHF. CDR3 nucleotide sequence: TGTGCCAGCAGTAACGGGGGGAATAATTCACCCCTCCACTTT. The entire variable domain, with the rest obtained from reference TRBV7-2 and TRBJ1-6, is as follows: GAGVSQSPSNKVTEKGKDVELRCDPISGHTALYWYRQSLGQGLEFLIYFQGNSAPDKSGLPSDRFSAERTGGSVSTLTIQRTQQEDSAVYLCASSNGGNNSPLHFGNGTRLTVT.

The V call is TRBV6-6, the J call TRBJ2-1; D tentatively fits TRBD1 or TRBD2 (10 bases each). The V end lost 5 bases, the J end lost 4 bases, and 30 bases lay between the germline ends. The CDR3 is 20 amino acids. Looked up from germline, CDR1 is MNHNY and CDR2 is SVGAGI (reference sequence). This CDR3 is CASSPSGTGASSGGYNEQFF. The CDR3 nucleotides are TGTGCCAGCAGTCCCTCCGGGACAGGGGCTTCTAGCGGGGGATACAATGAGCAGTTCTTC.

The chain employs TRBV11-2 and TRBJ2-4; D is possibly TRBD1 (6 bases). Germline V gene sequence: CDR1 SGHAT, CDR2 FQNNGV. Trimming stripped 4 bases from V and 6 bases from J, with 19 bases between. The CDR3 sequence is 16 residues long. The CDR3 DNA reads TGTGCCAGCAGCTCCCTACAGGGAATGGCGGGAAACATTCAGTACTTC. Amino acids: CASSSLQGMAGNIQYF.

The chain has TRBV5-6 and TRBJ2-1; TRBD1 is a possible D gene (5 bases). The length of the CDR3 is 15 residues. Germline lookup yields CDR1 SGHDT and CDR2 YYEEEE. Trimming stripped 4 bases from V and 4 bases from J, with 15 bases between. Here the CDR3 reads CASSTQGARYNEQFF. Written as DNA, the CDR3 is TGTGCCAGCAGCACTCAAGGGGCCAGATACAATGAGCAGTTCTTC.

This clone was seen just once. The rearrangement links TRBV6-4 to TRBJ2-1; D call uncertain. With 4 bases removed from V and 6 bases from J, the gap between germline ends came to 10 bases. This CDR3 spans 13 amino acids. CDR1 and CDR2 (germline): MRHNA, SNTAGT. DNA for the CDR3: TGTGCCAGCAGTGTTTGGCCGGGCAATGAGCAGTTCTTC. Protein: CASSVWPGNEQFF.

The chain employs TRBV19 and TRBJ2-7, with 13 nucleotides matching TRBD2. This CDR3 contains 16 residues. V was clipped by 7 bases and J by 1 base; unmatched bases: 7. CDR1 is LNHDA and CDR2 is SQIVND in the germline V gene (reference sequence). CDR3 sequence reads: CASMDWTSGSSYEQYF. The CDR3 region has the DNA TGTGCCAGTATGGACTGGACTAGCGGGAGTTCCTACGAGCAGTACTTC.

The gene calls are TRBV29-1 and TRBJ2-5, with D tentatively TRBD1 (5 bases). V was shortened by 3 bases and J by 5 bases, with 13 bases between the two germline ends. The CDR3 length is 13 residues. Germline V gene lookup returns CDR1 SQVTM and CDR2 ANQGSEA. CDR3 in amino acids: CSVDVRAGETQYF. The CDR3 DNA is TGCAGCGTTGACGTCAGGGCAGGGGAGACCCAGTACTTC.

The chain employs TRBV7-8 and TRBJ1-6; 7 nucleotides match TRBD1. The CDR3 covers 15 residues. V was clipped by 0 bases and J by 6 bases; unmatched bases: 2. Germline lookup yields CDR1 SGHVS and CDR2 FQNEAQ. This CDR3 is CASSLARGPNSPLHF. The DNA of the CDR3 is TGTGCCAGCAGCTTAGCTAGGGGGCCTAATTCACCCCTCCACTTT.

This clone appeared a few times. The chain combines TRBV6-5 with TRBJ1-5, with D possibly matching TRBD1 (5 bases). The CDR3 is made up of 13 amino acids. Trimming took off 7 bases at V and 3 bases at J, with 10 bases between the two ends. Germline values: CDR1 MNHEY, CDR2 SVGAGI. As DNA, the CDR3 is TGTGCCAGCAAAACAGGCTACAATCAGCCCCAGCATTTT. This codes for CASKTGYNQPQHF.

The chain joins TRBV5-1 to TRBJ2-3; weak D call: TRBD1 (5 bases). The V gene lost 4 bases and the J gene lost 6 bases, with 15 bases spanning the gap. Germline values: CDR1 SGHRS, CDR2 YFSETQ. The CDR3 contains 14 residues. CDR3 DNA: TGCGCCAGCAGCCAGGAGCAGGGTCAGGATACGCAGTATTTT. It specifies CASSQEQGQDTQYF.

The V and J genes are TRBV24-1 and TRBJ1-2; D gene ambiguous. The ends were cut back, 6 bases at V and 6 bases at J, with 4 bases in the middle. CDR1 is KGHDR, CDR2 SFDVKD, per germline. The CDR3 covers 10 residues. CDR3 nucleotide sequence: TGTGCCACCAGTTCCGATGGCTACACCTTC. This codes for CATSSDGYTF.

V gene TRBV6-2 or TRBV6-3 combines with J gene TRBJ1-5; D not certain. Trimming shortened V by 5 bases and J by 5 bases, and 13 bases separated the two germline ends. Germline V gene sequence: CDR1 MNHEY, CDR2 SVGEGT. This CDR3 has 14 amino acids. CDR3 region: CASSPGWRDQPQHF. In nucleotides, the CDR3 is TGTGCCAGCAGTCCCGGGTGGCGAGATCAGCCCCAGCATTTT.

In DNA, the CDR3 is TGCGCCAGCAGCTTGGGGGGGACTAGCGGAGATGAGCAGTTCTTC. Residues: CASSLGGTSGDEQFF. The gene calls are TRBV5-1 and TRBJ2-1, with 11 bases lining up with TRBD2. The germline CDR1 and CDR2 sequences are SGHRS and YFSETQ. The CDR3 is made up of 15 amino acids. J gave up 8 bases and V 0 bases, and 4 bases lay outside the gene matches.

The chain employs TRBV24-1 and TRBJ2-7; D may be TRBD1 (5 bases). CDR1 KGHDR and CDR2 SFDVKD come from the germline V gene. The CDR3 is 12 residues long. V was clipped by 4 bases and J by 2 bases, with 5 bases between them. The CDR3 is CATSEGAYEQYF. DNA of the CDR3: TGTGCCACCAGTGAAGGGGCCTACGAGCAGTACTTC.

CDR3 nucleotide sequence: TGTGCCAGCAGCGTAGAGCCCCGGGACAGGGAAGCTTTCTTT. This encodes CASSVEPRDREAFF. The chain couples TRBV9 to TRBJ1-1; 8 nucleotides line up with TRBD1. This CDR3 spans 14 amino acids. Germline lookup yields CDR1 SGDLS and CDR2 YYNGEE. V was clipped by 0 bases and J by 8 bases; unmatched bases: 6.

The J gene is TRBJ2-1, the V gene TRBV2, with 13 bases fitting TRBD2. The J segment lost 9 bases and the V segment lost 8 bases, leaving 10 bases of the junction unmatched. Germline V gives CDR1 SNHLY, CDR2 FYNNEI. CDR3 length: 15 amino acids. The CDR3 loop reads CASSGLAGAMAEQFF. CDR3 DNA sequence: TGTGCCAGCTCAGGACTAGCGGGAGCAATGGCTGAGCAGTTCTTC.

The V call is TRBV7-2, the J call TRBJ1-6; possible D gene TRBD1, 5 bases. From germline, CDR1 is SGHTA and CDR2 FQGNSA. V gave up 5 bases and J gave up 13 bases, with 21 bases separating them. This CDR3 is 15 amino acids long. The CDR3 DNA follows: TGTGCCAGCAGCCCTTACCCAGGGTGGGGCTCGCCCCTCCACTTT. This encodes CASSPYPGWGSPLHF.

J is TRBJ2-5 and V is TRBV3-1 (or the pseudogene TRBV3-2), with 9 nucleotides matching TRBD1. The V segment lost 1 base and the J segment 3 bases; nucleotides outside the gene matches: 6. The CDR3 consists of 16 residues. Germline V lookup: CDR1 LGHDT, CDR2 YNNKEL (reference sequence). The CDR3 sequence is CASSQVSGQGKETQYF. The CDR3 bases are TGTGCCAGCAGCCAAGTTTCGGGACAGGGAAAAGAGACCCAGTACTTC.

This clone was observed a handful of times. The chain joins TRBV20-1 to TRBJ2-7, with 8 bases identical to TRBD1. CDR1 is DFQATT and CDR2 is SNEGSKA in the germline V gene (reference sequence). V was clipped by 5 bases and J by 3 bases; unmatched bases: 3. This CDR3 is built from 12 residues. In nucleotides, the CDR3 is TGCAGTGCTCGTGGGACAGGCTACGAGCAGTACTTC. This gives the protein CSARGTGYEQYF.

This chain connects TRBV30 to TRBJ1-5; 7 nucleotides match TRBD1. CDR1 is GTSNPN and CDR2 is SVGIG in the germline V gene (reference sequence). This CDR3 has 14 amino acids. V shed 1 base, J shed 7 bases, and the junction held 7 bases outside the gene matches. CDR3 bases: TGTGCCTGGAGTGCGTCCAGACAGGGCCAGCCCCAGCATTTT. Translation gives CAWSASRQGQPQHF.

The chain links TRBV19 to TRBJ2-2, with TRBD1 as a possible D gene (7 bases). The CDR3 is 15 amino acids. Per the germline V gene, CDR1 is LNHDA and CDR2 is SQIVND (reference sequence). Trimming cost V 5 bases and J 5 bases, with 15 bases left between them. CDR3 coding DNA: TGTGCCAGTAGTCTTCGACAGGGAGGAACCGGGGAGCTGTTTTTT. Its translation: CASSLRQGGTGELFF.

CDR3 sequence (DNA): TGTGCCACCAGCAGACAGGGAGGAGGCAATCAGCCCCAGCATTTT. It yields the protein CATSRQGGGNQPQHF. V gene TRBV15 combines with J gene TRBJ1-5; TRBD1 is a possible D gene (5 bases). The CDR3 length is 15 residues. The V and J ends lost 2 bases and 2 bases respectively, with 10 bases between them. Per germline, CDR1 LNHNV and CDR2 YYDKDF (reference sequence).

This CDR3 reads CASSFGTGDNQPQHF. The CDR3 nucleotides read TGCGCCAGCAGCTTCGGGACAGGAGACAATCAGCCCCAGCATTTT. V usage is TRBV5-1 and J usage is TRBJ1-5; 8 bases align to TRBD1. This CDR3 contains 15 residues. Unmatched junction bases numbered 4, after V lost 2 bases and J lost 3 bases. CDR1 and CDR2 from the germline V gene are SGHRS and YFSETQ.

The chain links TRBV4-3 to TRBJ1-1; TRBD1 matches 7 bases. The CDR3 loop spans 16 amino acids. The junction had 7 bases not matched to a gene; V was cut back by 2 bases and J by 1 base. Germline-derived CDR1 and CDR2 are LGHNA and YSLEER. CDR3 amino acids: CASSQRTGSGNTEAFF. The CDR3 nucleotides are TGCGCCAGCAGCCAAAGGACAGGTTCGGGGAACACTGAAGCTTTCTTT.

The chain combines TRBV2 with TRBJ1-5; TRBD1 agrees at 9 bases. Germline CDR1 is SNHLY and CDR2 is FYNNEI. This CDR3 has 17 residues. Trimming took 4 bases from V and 1 from J; bases not matched to a gene: 8. The CDR3 nucleotides are TGTGCCAGCAGTGGCTCTCGGGACAGGGACAGCAATCAGCCCCAGCATTTT. This encodes CASSGSRDRDSNQPQHF.

This rearrangement joins TRBV2 to TRBJ2-1; 7 nucleotides agree with TRBD1. The CDR3 extends over 15 amino acids. Germline CDR1 SNHLY, CDR2 FYNNEI. With 6 bases clipped from V and 10 bases from J, the junction kept 15 bases outside the gene matches. CDR3 protein: CASSLNRQGLGEQFF. DNA for the CDR3: TGTGCCAGCAGCCTAAATCGACAGGGTTTGGGGGAGCAGTTCTTC.